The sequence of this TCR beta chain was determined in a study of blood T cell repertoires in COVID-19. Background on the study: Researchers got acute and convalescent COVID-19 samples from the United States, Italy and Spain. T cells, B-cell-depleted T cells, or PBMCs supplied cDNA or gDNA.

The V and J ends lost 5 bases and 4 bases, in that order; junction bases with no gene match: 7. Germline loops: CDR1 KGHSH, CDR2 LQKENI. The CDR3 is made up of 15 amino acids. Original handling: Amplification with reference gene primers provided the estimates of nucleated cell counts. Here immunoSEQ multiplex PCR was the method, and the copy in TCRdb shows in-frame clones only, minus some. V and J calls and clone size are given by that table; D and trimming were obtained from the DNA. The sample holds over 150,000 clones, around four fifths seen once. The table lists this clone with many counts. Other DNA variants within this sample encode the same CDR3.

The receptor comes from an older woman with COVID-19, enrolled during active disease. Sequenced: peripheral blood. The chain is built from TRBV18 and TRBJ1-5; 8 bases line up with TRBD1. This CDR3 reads CASSADRGGNQPQHF. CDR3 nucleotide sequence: TGTGCCAGCTCAGCCGACAGGGGCGGGAATCAGCCCCAGCATTTT.